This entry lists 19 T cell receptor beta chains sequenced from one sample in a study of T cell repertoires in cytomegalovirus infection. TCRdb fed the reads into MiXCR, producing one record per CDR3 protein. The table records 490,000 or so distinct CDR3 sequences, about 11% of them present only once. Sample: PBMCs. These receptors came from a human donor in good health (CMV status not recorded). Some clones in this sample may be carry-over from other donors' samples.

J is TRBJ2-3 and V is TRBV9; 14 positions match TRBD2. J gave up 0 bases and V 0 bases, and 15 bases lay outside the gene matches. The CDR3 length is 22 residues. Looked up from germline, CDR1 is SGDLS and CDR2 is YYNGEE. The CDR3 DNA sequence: TGTGCCAGCAGCGTAGAACCCCCCCCCCGGACTAGCGGGGGGACAAGCACAGATACGCAGTATTTT. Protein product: CASSVEPPPRTSGGTSTDTQYF.

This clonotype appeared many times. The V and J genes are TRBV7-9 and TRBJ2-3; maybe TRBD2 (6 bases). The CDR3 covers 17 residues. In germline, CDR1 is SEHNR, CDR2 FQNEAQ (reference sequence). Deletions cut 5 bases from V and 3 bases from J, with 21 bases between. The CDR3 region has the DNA TGTGCCAGCAGCCCGCCGTCAGGGAGGCGGGGAACAGATACGCAGTATTTT. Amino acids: CASSPPSGRRGTDTQYF. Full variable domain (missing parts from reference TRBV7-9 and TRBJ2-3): DTGVSQNPRHKITKRGQNVTFRCDPISEHNRLYWYRQTLGQGPEFLTYFQNEAQLEKSRLLSDRFSAERPKGSFSTLEIQRTEQGDSAMYLCASSPPSGRRGTDTQYFGPGTRLTVL.

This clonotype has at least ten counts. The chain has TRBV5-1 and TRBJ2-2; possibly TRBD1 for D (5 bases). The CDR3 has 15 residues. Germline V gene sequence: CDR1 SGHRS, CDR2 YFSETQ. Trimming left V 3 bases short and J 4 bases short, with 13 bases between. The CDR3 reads CASSSTGPFTGELFF. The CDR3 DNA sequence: TGCGCCAGCAGCTCCACAGGACCCTTCACCGGGGAGCTGTTTTTT.

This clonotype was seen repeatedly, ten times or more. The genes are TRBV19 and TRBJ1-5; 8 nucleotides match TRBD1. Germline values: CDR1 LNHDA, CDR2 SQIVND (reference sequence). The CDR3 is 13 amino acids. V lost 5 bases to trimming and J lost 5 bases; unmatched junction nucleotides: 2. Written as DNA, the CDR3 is TGTGCCAGTAGTCTGGGACAGGATCAGCCCCAGCATTTT. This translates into CASSLGQDQPQHF. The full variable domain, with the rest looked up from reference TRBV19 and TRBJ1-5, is DGGITQSPKYLFRKEGQNVTLSCEQNLNHDAMYWYRQDPGQGLRLIYYSQIVNDFQKGDIAEGYSVSREKKESFPLTVTSAQKNPTAFYLCASSLGQDQPQHFGDGTRLSIL.

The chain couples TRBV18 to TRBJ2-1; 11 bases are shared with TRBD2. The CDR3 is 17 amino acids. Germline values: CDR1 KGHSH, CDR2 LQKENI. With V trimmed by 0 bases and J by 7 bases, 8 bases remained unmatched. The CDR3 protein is CASSPPGLAATGNEQFF. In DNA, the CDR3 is TGTGCCAGCTCACCACCGGGACTAGCGGCGACCGGGAATGAGCAGTTCTTC.

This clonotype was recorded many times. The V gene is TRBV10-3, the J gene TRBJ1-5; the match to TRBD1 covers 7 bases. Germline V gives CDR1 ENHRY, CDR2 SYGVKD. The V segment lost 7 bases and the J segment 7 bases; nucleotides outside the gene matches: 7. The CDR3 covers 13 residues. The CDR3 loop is CAINTGVSQPQHF. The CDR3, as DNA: TGTGCCATCAACACAGGGGTTAGCCAGCCCCAGCATTTT.

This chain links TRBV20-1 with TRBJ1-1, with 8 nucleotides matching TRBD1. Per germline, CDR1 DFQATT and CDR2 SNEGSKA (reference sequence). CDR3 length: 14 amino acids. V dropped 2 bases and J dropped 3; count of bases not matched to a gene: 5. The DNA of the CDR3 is TGCAGTGCTAGACAGGGGGCCGTTGACACTGAAGCTTTCTTT. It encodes CSARQGAVDTEAFF.

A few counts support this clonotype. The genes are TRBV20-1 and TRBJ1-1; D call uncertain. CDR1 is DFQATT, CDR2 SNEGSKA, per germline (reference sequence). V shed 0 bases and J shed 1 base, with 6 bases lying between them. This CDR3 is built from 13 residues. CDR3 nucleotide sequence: TGCAGTGCTAGAGATTGGCGGAACACTGAAGCTTTCTTT. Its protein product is CSARDWRNTEAFF.

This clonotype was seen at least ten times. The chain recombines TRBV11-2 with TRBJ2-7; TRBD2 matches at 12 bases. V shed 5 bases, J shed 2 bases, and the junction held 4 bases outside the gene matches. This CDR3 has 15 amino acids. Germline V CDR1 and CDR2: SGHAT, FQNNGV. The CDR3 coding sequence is TGTGCCAGCAGCCCGTGGACTAGCGGGACCTACGAGCAGTACTTC. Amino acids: CASSPWTSGTYEQYF. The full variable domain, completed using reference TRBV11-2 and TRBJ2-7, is EAGVAQSPRYKIIEKRQSVAFWCNPISGHATLYWYQQILGQGPKLLIQFQNNGVVDDSQLPKDRFSAERLKGVDSTLKIQPAKLEDSAVYLCASSPWTSGTYEQYFGPGTRLTVT.

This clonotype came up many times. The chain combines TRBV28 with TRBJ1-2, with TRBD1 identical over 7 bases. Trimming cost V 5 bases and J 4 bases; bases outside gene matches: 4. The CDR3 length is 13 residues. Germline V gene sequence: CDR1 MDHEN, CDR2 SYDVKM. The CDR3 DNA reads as TGTGCCAGCAGTACCGGGACAGTCTATGGCTACACCTTC. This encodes CASSTGTVYGYTF.

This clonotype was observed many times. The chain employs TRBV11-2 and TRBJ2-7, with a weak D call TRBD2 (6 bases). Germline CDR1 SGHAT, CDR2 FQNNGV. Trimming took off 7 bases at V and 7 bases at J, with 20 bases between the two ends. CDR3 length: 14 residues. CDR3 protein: CASTAVREPIEQYF. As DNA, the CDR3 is TGTGCCAGCACCGCAGTTCGGGAGCCAATTGAGCAGTACTTC.

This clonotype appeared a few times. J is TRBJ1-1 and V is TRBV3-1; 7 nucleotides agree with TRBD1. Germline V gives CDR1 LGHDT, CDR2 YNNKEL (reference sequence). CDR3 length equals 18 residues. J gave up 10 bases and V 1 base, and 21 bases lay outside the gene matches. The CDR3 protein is CASSQGHPPGQPQVGAFF. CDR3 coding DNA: TGTGCCAGCAGCCAAGGGCACCCCCCGGGACAGCCCCAAGTCGGAGCTTTCTTT.

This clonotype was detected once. DNA for the CDR3: TGCAGTGCTACTTTAGCGGGATCATCCTACGAGCAGTACTTC. Translation: CSATLAGSSYEQYF. The chain combines TRBV20-1 with TRBJ2-7, with 8 bases that match TRBD2. This CDR3 comprises 14 residues. Germline V gene data show CDR1 as DFQATT and CDR2 as SNEGSKA (reference sequence). J gave up 1 base and V 4 bases, and 6 bases lay outside the gene matches.

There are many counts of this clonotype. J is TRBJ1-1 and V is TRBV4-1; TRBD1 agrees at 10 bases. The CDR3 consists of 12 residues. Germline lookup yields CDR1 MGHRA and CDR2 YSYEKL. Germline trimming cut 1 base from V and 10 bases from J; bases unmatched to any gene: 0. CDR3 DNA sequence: TGCGCCAGCAGCCAAGGACAGGGGGCAGCTTTCTTT. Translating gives CASSQGQGAAFF.

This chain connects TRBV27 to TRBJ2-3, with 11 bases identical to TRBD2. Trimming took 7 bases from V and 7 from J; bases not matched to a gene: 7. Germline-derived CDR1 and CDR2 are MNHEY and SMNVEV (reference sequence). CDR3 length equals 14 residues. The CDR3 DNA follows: TGTGCCAGCACCATGACTAGCGGGGTGTATACGCAGTATTTT. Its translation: CASTMTSGVYTQYF.

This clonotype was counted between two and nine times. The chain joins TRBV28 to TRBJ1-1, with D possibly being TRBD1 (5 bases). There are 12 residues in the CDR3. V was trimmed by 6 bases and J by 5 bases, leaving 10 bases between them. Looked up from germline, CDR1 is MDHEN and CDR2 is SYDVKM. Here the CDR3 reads CASSGGLTEAFF. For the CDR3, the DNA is TGTGCCAGCAGCGGGGGTTTGACTGAAGCTTTCTTT.

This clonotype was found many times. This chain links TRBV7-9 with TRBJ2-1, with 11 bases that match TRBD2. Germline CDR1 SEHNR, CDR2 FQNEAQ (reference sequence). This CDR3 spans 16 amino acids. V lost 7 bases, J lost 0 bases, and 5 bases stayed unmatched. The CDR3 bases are TGTGCCAGCATTCCTAGCGGGGGGTCCTCCTACAATGAGCAGTTCTTC. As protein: CASIPSGGSSYNEQFF.

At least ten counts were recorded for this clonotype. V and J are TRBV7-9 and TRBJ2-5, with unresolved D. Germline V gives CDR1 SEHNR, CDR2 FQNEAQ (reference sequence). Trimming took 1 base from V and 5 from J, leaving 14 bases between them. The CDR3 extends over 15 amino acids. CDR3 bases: TGTGCCAGCAGCTTAGGGGCCAGGTTAACGGAGACCCAGTACTTC. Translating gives CASSLGARLTETQYF.

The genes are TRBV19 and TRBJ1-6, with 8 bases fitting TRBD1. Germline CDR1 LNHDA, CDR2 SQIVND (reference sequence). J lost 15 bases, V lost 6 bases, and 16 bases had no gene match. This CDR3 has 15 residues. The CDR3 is CASRAMGQAGYGLHF. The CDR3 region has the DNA TGTGCCAGTAGGGCCATGGGACAGGCTGGCTATGGCCTCCACTTT.